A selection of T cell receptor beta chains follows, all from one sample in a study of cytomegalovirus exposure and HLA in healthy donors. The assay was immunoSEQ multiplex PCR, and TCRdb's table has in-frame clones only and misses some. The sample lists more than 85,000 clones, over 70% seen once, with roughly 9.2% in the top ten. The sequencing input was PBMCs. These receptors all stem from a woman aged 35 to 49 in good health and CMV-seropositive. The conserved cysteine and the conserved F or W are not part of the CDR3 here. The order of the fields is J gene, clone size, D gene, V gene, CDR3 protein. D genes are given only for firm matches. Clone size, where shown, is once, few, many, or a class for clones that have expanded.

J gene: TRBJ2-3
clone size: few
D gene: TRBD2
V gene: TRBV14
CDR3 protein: ASSYVAGVMSDTQY

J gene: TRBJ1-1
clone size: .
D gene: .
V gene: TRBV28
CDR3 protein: ASTRRSGGRAF

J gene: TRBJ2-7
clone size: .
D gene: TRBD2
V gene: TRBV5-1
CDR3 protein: ASSLDVRRLAVFEQY

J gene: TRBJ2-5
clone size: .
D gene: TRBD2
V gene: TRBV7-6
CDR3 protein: ASSLTASGEGETQY

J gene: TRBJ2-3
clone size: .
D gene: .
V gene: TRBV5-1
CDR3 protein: ASTRGERLASTDTQY

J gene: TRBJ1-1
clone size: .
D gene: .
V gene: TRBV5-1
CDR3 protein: ASSLPTEIAF

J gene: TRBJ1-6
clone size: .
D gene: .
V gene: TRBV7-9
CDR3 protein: ASSPRLRTAGAWAPLH

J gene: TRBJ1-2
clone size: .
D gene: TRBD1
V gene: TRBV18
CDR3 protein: VSGTGADYGYT

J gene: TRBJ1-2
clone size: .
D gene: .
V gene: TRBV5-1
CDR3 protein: ASSLGGVGYGYT

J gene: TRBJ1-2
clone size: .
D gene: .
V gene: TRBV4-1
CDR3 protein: ASSQESLETYGYT

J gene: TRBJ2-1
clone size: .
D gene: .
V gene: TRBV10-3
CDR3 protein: AISDLERTRYVRHNEQF

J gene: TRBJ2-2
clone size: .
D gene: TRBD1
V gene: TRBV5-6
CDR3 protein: ASSFTGGPHTGELF

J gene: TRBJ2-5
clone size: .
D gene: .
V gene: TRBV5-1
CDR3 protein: ASSLVGGDRETQY

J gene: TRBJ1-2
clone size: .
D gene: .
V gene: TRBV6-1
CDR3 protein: ASSEALYRVIGYT

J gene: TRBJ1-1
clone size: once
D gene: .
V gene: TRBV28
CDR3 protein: ASSLVRGGTEAF

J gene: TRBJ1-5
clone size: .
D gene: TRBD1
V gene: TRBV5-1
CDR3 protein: ASSLGQGPNQPQH

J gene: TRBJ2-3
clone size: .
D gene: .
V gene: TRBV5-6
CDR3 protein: ASSTSSGADTQY

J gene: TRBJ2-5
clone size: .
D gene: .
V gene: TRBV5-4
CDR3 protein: ASALGGGEGETQY

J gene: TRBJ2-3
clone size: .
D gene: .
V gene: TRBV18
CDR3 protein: ASSPLSTAGGTDTQY

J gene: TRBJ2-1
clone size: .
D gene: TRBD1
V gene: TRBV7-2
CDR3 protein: ASRRPGQGVHNEQF

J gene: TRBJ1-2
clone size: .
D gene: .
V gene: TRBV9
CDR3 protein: ASSVEGVVADGYT

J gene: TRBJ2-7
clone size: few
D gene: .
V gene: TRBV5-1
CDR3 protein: ASSLVSYEQY

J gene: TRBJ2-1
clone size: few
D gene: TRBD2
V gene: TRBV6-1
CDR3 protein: ASTQLAGSSEQF

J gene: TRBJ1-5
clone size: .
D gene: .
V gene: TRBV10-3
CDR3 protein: AISEDTRYNQPQH

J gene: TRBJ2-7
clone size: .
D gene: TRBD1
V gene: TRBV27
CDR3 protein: ASSLGTGWAYEQY

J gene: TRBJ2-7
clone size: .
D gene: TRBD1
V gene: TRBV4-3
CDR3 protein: ASSQGAGDRDYEQY

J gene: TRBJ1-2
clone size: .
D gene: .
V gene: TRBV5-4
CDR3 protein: ASSLGGAVNYGYT

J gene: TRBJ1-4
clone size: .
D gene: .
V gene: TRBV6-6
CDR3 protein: ASIRTGVGEKLF

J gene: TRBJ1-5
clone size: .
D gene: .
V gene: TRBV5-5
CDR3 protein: ASSLAAQNQPQH